This TCR beta chain was profiled in a study of cytomegalovirus exposure and HLA in healthy donors. The PCR contained 60 Vbeta and 13 Jbeta primers. Sequenced by immunoSEQ multiplex PCR; TCRdb stores in-frame clones only, minus some. The repertoire holds under 130,000 clones, with roughly 15% as singletons. CDR1 is LNHNV, CDR2 YYDKDF, per germline (reference sequence). With 2 bases removed from V and 4 bases from J, the gap between germline ends came to 11 bases. This CDR3 has 14 residues. The source of this sequence is a female donor in good health and CMV-seronegative. The material sequenced was PBMCs. The chain combines TRBV15 with TRBJ2-5; weak D call: TRBD1 (5 bases). In DNA, the CDR3 is TGTGCCACCAGCAGAAGCTCAGGGTTAGAGACCCAGTACTTC. It codes for CATSRSSGLETQYF.